This T cell receptor beta chain was recorded in a study of cytomegalovirus exposure and HLA in healthy donors. Study-wide findings and caveats: Cytomegalovirus status, reportedly, was diagnosed with high specificity and sensitivity by the classifier.

Note on this clone: Its antigen is unknown.

This CDR3 region has 14 residues. Germline CDR1 reads LNHDA; CDR2 reads SQIVND (reference sequence). V was trimmed by 5 bases and J by 5 bases, leaving 13 bases between them. Amplification used 60 Vbeta primers and 13 Jbeta primers. TCRdb keeps only in-frame clones here, not all; method: immunoSEQ multiplex PCR. The top ten hold nearly 3% of the sample, which has about 200,000 clones, over 65% seen once. The receptor was derived from a woman between 25 and 40 years old in good health and CMV-seronegative. V gene TRBV19 combines with J gene TRBJ1-5; possible D gene TRBD1, 5 bases. The specimen sequenced was PBMCs. The CDR3: CASSWSRADQPQHF. The CDR3, as DNA: TGTGCCAGTAGTTGGAGCAGGGCGGATCAGCCCCAGCATTTT.